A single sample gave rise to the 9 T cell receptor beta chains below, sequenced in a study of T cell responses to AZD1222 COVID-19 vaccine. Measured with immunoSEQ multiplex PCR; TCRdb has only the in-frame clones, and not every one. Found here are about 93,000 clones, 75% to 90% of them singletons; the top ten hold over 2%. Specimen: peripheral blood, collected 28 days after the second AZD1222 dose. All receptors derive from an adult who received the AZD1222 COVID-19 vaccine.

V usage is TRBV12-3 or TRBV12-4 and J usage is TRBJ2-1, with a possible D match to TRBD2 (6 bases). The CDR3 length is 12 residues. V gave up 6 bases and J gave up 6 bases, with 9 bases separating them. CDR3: CASSRAGNEQFF. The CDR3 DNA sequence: TGTGCCAGCAGCCGAGCGGGCAATGAGCAGTTCTTC.

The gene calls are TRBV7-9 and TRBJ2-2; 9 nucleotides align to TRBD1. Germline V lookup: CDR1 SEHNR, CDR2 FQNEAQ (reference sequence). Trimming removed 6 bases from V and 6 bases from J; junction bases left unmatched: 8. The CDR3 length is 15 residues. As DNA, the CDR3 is TGTGCCAGCAGTCTCCGGGACAGGGATCCCGGGGAGCTGTTTTTT. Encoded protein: CASSLRDRDPGELFF.

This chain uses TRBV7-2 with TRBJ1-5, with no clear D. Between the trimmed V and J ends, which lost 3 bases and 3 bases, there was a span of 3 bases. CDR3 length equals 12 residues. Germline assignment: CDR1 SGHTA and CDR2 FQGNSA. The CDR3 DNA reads TGTGCCAGCAGCTTCGACAATCAGCCCCAGCATTTT. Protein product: CASSFDNQPQHF.

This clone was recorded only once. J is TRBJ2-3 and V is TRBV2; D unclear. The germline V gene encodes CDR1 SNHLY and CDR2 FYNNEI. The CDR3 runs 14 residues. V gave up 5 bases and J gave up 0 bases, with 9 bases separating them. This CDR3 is CASSPSPSTDTQYF. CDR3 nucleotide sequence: TGTGCCAGCAGTCCCTCGCCCAGCACAGATACGCAGTATTTT.

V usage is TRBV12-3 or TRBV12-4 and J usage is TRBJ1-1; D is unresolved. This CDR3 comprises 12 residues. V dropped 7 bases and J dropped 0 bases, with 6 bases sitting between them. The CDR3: CASTRMNTEAFF. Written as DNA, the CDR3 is TGTGCCAGCACCCGTATGAACACTGAAGCTTTCTTT.

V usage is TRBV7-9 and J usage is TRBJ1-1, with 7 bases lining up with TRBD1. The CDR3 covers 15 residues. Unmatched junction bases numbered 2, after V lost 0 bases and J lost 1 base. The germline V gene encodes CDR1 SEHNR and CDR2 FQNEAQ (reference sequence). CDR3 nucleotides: TGTGCCAGCAGCTTAGCCCAGGGGGAGAACACTGAAGCTTTCTTT. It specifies CASSLAQGENTEAFF.

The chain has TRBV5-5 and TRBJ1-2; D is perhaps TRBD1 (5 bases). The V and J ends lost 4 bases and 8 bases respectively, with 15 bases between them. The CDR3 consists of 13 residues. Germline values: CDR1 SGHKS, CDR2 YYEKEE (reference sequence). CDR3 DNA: TGTGCCAGCAGCCAGGACACCCAGTGGGGCTACACCTTC. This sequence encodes CASSQDTQWGYTF.

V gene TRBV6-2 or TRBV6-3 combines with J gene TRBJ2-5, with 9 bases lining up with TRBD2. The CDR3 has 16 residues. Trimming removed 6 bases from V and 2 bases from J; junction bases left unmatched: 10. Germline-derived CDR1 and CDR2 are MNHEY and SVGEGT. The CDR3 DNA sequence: TGTGCCAGCAGGCCTTTAGCGGGGGTCCCGCAAGAGACCCAGTACTTC. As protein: CASRPLAGVPQETQYF.

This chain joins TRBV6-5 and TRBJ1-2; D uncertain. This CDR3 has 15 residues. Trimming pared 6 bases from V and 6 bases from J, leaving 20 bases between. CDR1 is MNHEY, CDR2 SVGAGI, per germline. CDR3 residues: CASSHLPATSDGYTF. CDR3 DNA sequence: TGTGCCAGCAGCCATCTACCGGCGACCTCGGATGGCTACACCTTC.